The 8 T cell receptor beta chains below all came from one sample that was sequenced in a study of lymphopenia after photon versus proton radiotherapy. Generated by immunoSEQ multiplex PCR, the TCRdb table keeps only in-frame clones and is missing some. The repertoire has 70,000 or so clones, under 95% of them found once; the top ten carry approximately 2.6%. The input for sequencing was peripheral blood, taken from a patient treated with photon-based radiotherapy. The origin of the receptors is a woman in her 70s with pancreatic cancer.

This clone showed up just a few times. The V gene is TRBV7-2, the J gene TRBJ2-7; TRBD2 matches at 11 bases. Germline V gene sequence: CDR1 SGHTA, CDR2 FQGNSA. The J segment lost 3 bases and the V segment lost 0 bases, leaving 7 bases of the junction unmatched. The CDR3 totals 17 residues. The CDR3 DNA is TGTGCCAGCAGCTTAGCGCAGACTAGCGGGAAGTTCTACGAGCAGTACTTC. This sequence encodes CASSLAQTSGKFYEQYF. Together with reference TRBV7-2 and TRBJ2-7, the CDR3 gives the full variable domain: GAGVSQSPSNKVTEKGKDVELRCDPISGHTALYWYRQSLGQGLEFLIYFQGNSAPDKSGLPSDRFSAERTGGSVSTLTIQRTQQEDSAVYLCASSLAQTSGKFYEQYFGPGTRLTVT.

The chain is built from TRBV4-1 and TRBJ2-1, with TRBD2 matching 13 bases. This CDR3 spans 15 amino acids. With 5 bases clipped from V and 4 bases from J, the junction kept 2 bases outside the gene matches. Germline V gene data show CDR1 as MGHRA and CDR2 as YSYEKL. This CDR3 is CASSVGLAGYNEQFF. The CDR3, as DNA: TGCGCCAGCAGCGTGGGACTAGCGGGGTACAATGAGCAGTTCTTC.

The CDR3 loop is CAIRQTMNTEAFF. In nucleotides, the CDR3 is TGTGCCATCAGACAAACCATGAACACTGAAGCTTTCTTT. The chain combines TRBV10-3 with TRBJ1-1, with D unclear. The germline CDR1 and CDR2 sequences are ENHRY and SYGVKD. The CDR3 covers 13 residues. V shed 6 bases and J shed 0 bases, with 8 bases lying between them.

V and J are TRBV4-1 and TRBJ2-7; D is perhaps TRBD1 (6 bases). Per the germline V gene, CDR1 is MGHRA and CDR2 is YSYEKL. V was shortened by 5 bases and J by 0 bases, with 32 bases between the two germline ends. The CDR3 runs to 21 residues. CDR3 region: CASSCRVWHYRAELISYEQYF. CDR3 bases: TGCGCCAGCAGCTGCCGGGTCTGGCACTACAGGGCCGAGTTAATCTCCTACGAGCAGTACTTC.

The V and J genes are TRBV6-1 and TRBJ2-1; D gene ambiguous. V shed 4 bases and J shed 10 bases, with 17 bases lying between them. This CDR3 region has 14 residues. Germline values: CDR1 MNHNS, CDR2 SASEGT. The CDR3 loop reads CASSARLELGEQFF. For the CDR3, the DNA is TGTGCCAGCAGTGCCCGACTTGAGCTCGGGGAGCAGTTCTTC.

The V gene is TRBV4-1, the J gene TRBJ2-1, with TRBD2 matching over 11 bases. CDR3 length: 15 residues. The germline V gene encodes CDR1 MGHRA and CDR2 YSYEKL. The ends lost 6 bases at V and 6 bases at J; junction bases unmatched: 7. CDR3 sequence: CASRPLGLAGNEQFF. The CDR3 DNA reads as TGCGCCAGCAGACCCTTAGGACTAGCGGGCAATGAGCAGTTCTTC.

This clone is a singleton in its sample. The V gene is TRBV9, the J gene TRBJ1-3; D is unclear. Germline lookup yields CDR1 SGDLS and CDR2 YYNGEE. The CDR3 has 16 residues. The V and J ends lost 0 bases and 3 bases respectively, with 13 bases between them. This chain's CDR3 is CASSVDPASVGNTIYF. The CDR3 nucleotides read TGTGCCAGCAGCGTAGATCCTGCGTCAGTTGGAAACACCATATATTTT.

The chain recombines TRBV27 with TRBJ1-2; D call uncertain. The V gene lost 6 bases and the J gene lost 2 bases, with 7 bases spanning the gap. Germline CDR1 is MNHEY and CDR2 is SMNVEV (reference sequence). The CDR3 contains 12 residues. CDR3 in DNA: TGTGCCAGCAGAGGGAGCAACTATGGCTACACCTTC. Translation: CASRGSNYGYTF.